This TCR beta chain comes out of a study of identical twins. Study outcomes and limitations: Analyses based on zero insertions could be partly confounded by invariant MAIT and iNKT cells. Insertions were fewer in abundant cord blood beta clonotypes, whereas memory repertoires showed none of this pattern. The study based its conclusions on cross-sectional statistical analysis and did not follow the same donors.

In regard to this clonotype: Its specificity is unknown. At one boundary the junction diverges from the germline segment, which might be a read error.

CDR1 MNHNY and CDR2 SVGAGI come from the germline V gene (reference sequence). This CDR3 region has 13 residues. A universal primer site was incorporated via template switching, and the cDNA contained unique molecular identifiers. TCRdb re-called the 5' RACE reads with MiXCR, one entry per CDR3 protein. Of more than 1.5 million distinct CDR3 sequences listed, about 32% are singletons. The chain has TRBV6-6 and TRBJ1-5, with D hard to call. This TCR derives from a newborn girl in good health. Sequenced input: cord blood. The CDR3 sequence is CASGYGPNQPQHF. The CDR3 region has the DNA TGTGCCAGCGGTTACGGGCCCAATCAGCCCCAGCATTTT.